This passage covers 13 T cell receptor beta chains from one sample sequenced in a study of cytotoxic CD8 clonotypes in ibrutinib-treated CLL. Assay: immunoSEQ multiplex PCR; the TCRdb copy retains only in-frame clones and omits some. The sample contains roughly 200,000 clones, about three quarters of which appear only once. The specimen was PBMCs, collected after 12 months of ibrutinib treatment. These receptors were collected from a human donor with chronic lymphocytic leukemia.

J is TRBJ2-7 and V is TRBV27, with 7 bases identical to TRBD2. The germline CDR1 and CDR2 sequences are MNHEY and SMNVEV (reference sequence). The junction had 13 bases not matched to a gene; V was cut back by 2 bases and J by 6 bases. The length of the CDR3 is 16 residues. The CDR3 region is CASSLPPETSIGEQYF. The CDR3 bases are TGTGCCAGCAGTTTACCGCCGGAGACTAGCATCGGCGAGCAGTACTTC.

The chain recombines TRBV5-4 with TRBJ1-4, with D perhaps TRBD1 (5 bases). The germline CDR1 and CDR2 sequences are SGHNT and YYREEE (reference sequence). The CDR3 is 15 residues long. Trimming cost V 2 bases and J 8 bases, with 16 bases left between them. CDR3 nucleotides: TGTGCCAGCAGCTTAAAAGTCCACCGGGGGGAAAAACTGTTTTTT. Translation: CASSLKVHRGEKLFF.

The chain employs TRBV5-1 and TRBJ2-2, with TRBD1 matching 9 bases. CDR3 length: 15 amino acids. CDR1 is SGHRS, CDR2 YFSETQ, per germline. Trimming removed 4 bases from V and 4 bases from J; junction bases left unmatched: 5. The CDR3 bases are TGCGCCAGCAGCCCGCCACAGGGGGCCACCGGGGAGCTGTTTTTT. Protein product: CASSPPQGATGELFF. The whole variable domain, filled in from reference TRBV5-1 and TRBJ2-2, reads KAGVTQTPRYLIKTRGQQVTLSCSPISGHRSVSWYQQTPGQGLQFLFEYFSETQRNKGNFPGRFSGRQFSNSRSEMNVSTLELGDSALYLCASSPPQGATGELFFGEGSRLTVL.

J is TRBJ1-6 and V is TRBV7-2; D perhaps matches TRBD1 (5 bases). This CDR3 has 15 residues. Trimming took off 4 bases at V and 10 bases at J, with 17 bases between the two ends. The V gene's germline CDR1 is SGHTA and CDR2 FQGNSA. For the CDR3, the DNA is TGTGCCAGCAGCTCGACGGTTGGGGCAGAATCACCCCTCCACTTT. It is translated as CASSSTVGAESPLHF.

The chain employs TRBV19 and TRBJ1-1; D gene ambiguous. Trimming pared 6 bases from V and 1 base from J, leaving 9 bases between. CDR1 is LNHDA and CDR2 is SQIVND in the germline V gene (reference sequence). There are 13 residues in the CDR3. CDR3 loop: CASRLRGNTEAFF. The DNA for the CDR3 is TGTGCCAGTAGGTTACGGGGGAACACTGAAGCTTTCTTT.

This chain connects TRBV7-9 to TRBJ1-1, with D tentatively TRBD1 (5 bases). V was trimmed by 1 base and J by 4 bases, leaving 13 bases between them. The CDR3 is 15 residues long. CDR1 and CDR2 (germline): SEHNR, FQNEAQ (reference sequence). DNA for the CDR3: TGTGCCAGCAGCTTAGTGCTGGGGCCGGGCACTGAAGCTTTCTTT. It is translated as CASSLVLGPGTEAFF.

J is TRBJ1-1 and V is TRBV5-1; 8 positions agree with TRBD1. After removal of 4 bases from V and 1 base from J, the junction contained 6 bases not matched to a gene. The V gene's germline CDR1 is SGHRS and CDR2 YFSETQ. There are 15 residues in the CDR3. CDR3 region: CASSRQGRGNTEAFF. CDR3 DNA sequence: TGCGCCAGCAGCCGACAGGGGAGAGGGAACACTGAAGCTTTCTTT.

The rearrangement joins TRBV9 to TRBJ1-1, with a tentative D call TRBD1 (6 bases). Germline V gene sequence: CDR1 SGDLS, CDR2 YYNGEE. V was trimmed by 0 bases and J by 1 base, leaving 10 bases between them. The CDR3 contains 15 residues. The CDR3 coding sequence is TGTGCCAGCAGCGTAGGGGACAACAAGAACACTGAAGCTTTCTTT. This encodes CASSVGDNKNTEAFF.

This rearrangement joins TRBV5-4 to TRBJ1-1; TRBD1 is a possible D gene (6 bases). Trimming took 2 bases from V and 0 from J, leaving 11 bases between them. The germline CDR1 and CDR2 sequences are SGHNT and YYREEE (reference sequence). The length of the CDR3 is 15 residues. CDR3 DNA sequence: TGTGCCAGCAGCTTAGATCCAGGGGTGAACACTGAAGCTTTCTTT. Its translation: CASSLDPGVNTEAFF.

The rearrangement links TRBV4-3 to TRBJ1-2; TRBD1 is a possible D gene (5 bases). CDR1 and CDR2 (germline): LGHNA, YSLEER. V dropped 4 bases and J dropped 8 bases, with 11 bases sitting between them. CDR3 length: 12 residues. Written as DNA, the CDR3 is TGCGCCAGCAGCCCGGGGGGTTGGGGCTACACCTTC. Its translation: CASSPGGWGYTF.

The genes are TRBV11-2 and TRBJ2-7; no definite D call. CDR1 is SGHAT and CDR2 is FQNNGV in the germline V gene. The length of the CDR3 is 14 residues. Trimming left V 5 bases short and J 3 bases short, with 14 bases between. The CDR3 DNA reads TGTGCCAGCAGCCGGGCGCCCCTCGGCTACGAGCAGTACTTC. Protein: CASSRAPLGYEQYF.

The CDR3 spells CASSTDPGEQFF. The CDR3 DNA sequence: TGTGCCAGCTCAACGGACCCCGGTGAGCAGTTCTTC. The chain joins TRBV18 to TRBJ2-1, with no clear D. Trimming stripped 5 bases from V and 9 bases from J, with 11 bases between. The CDR3 runs 12 residues. From germline, CDR1 is KGHSH and CDR2 LQKENI.

This clone has more than one count but fewer than ten. The V and J genes are TRBV4-2 and TRBJ2-5; possibly TRBD2 for D (6 bases). Germline CDR1 reads LGHNA; CDR2 reads YNFKEQ. CDR3 size: 13 residues. The germline V and J ends were trimmed by 6 bases and 5 bases, with 13 bases remaining between them. CDR3 DNA sequence: TGTGCCAGCAGTCCACTAGCAGGCGAGACCCAGTACTTC. It is translated as CASSPLAGETQYF.